Described below is a single T cell receptor beta chain sequence and its context. Germline V lookup: CDR1 SQVTM, CDR2 ANQGSEA. The germline V and J ends were trimmed by 3 bases and 5 bases, with 3 bases remaining between them. The CDR3 consists of 10 residues. The data were taken from a study of control samples from healthy donors and cancer patients. Only in-frame clones appear in the TCRdb table, and some are missing; sequencing was by immunoSEQ multiplex PCR. The profile shows under 95,000 clones, approximately 91% of them singletons. The sequenced sample was blood. The chain couples TRBV29-1 to TRBJ2-3; D gene uncertain. The source is a woman aged 25 to 39 in good health. Here the CDR3 DNA reads TGCAGCGTTGATGTAGATACGCAGTATTTT. Translation gives CSVDVDTQYF.